This TCR beta chain was found in a study of blood T cell repertoires in COVID-19. Across the study: Samples of COVID-19 (acute and convalescent) were obtained from the United States, Italy and Spain. Sources were T cells, B-cell-depleted T cells, or PBMCs; the material itself was cDNA or gDNA.

Trimming removed 5 bases at V and 8 bases at J, with 15 bases between. The CDR3 loop spans 13 amino acids. Germline V gene lookup returns CDR1 MDHEN and CDR2 SYDVKM. Measured with immunoSEQ multiplex PCR; TCRdb has only the in-frame clones, and not every one. The table shows 150,000 to 200,000 clones, with 80% to 85% occurring only once. The sequencing sample was made of peripheral blood. The clonotype comes from a human donor with acute or convalescent COVID-19. The donor label of this sample is uncertain. The chain carries TRBV28 and TRBJ1-2; D is ambiguous. In DNA form, the CDR3 reads TGTGCCAGCAGTCCCCCCGCCCTCAGAGGCTACACCTTC. Its translation is CASSPPALRGYTF.